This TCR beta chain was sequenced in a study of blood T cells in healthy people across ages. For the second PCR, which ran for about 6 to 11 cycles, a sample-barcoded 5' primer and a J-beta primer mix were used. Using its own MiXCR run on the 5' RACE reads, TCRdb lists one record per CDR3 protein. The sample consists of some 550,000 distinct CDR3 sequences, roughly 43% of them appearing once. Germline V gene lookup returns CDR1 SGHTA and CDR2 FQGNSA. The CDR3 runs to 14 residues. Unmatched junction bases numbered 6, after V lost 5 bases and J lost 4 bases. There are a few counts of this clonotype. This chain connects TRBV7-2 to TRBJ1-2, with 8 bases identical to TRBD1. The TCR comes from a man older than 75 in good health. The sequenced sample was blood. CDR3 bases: TGTGCCAGCAGCCCTGGACAGGGAGCCTATGGCTACACCTTC. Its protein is CASSPGQGAYGYTF.